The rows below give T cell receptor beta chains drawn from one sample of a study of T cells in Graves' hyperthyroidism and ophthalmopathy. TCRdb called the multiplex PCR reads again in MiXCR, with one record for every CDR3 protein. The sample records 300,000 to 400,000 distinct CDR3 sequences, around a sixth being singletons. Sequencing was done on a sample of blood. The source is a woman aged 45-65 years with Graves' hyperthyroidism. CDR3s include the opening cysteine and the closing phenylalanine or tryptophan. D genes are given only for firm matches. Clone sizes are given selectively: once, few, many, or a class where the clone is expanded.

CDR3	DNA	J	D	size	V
CASSYFAGRGETDTQYF	TGTGCCAGCAGTTACTTTGCGGGGCGGGGGGAAACAGATACGCAGTATTTT	TRBJ2-3	TRBD2	few	TRBV6-5
CASGPTGTYNEQFF	TGTGCCAGCGGACCGACAGGGACCTACAATGAGCAGTTCTTC	TRBJ2-1	TRBD1	many	TRBV2
CASIMEQGTEAFF	TGTGCCAGCATCATGGAACAGGGCACTGAAGCTTTCTTT	TRBJ1-1	NA	NA	TRBV2
CAWSVSSGSTTDTQYF	TGTGCCTGGAGTGTTTCTAGCGGGAGTACTACAGATACGCAGTATTTT	TRBJ2-3	TRBD2	once	TRBV30
CAWRVSGANVLTF	TGTGCCTGGCGTGTCTCTGGGGCCAACGTCCTGACTTTC	TRBJ2-6	NA	many	TRBV30
CASSLAGGPGDEQFF	TGTGCCAGCAGCTTAGCGGGGGGGCCGGGCGATGAGCAGTTCTTC	TRBJ2-1	TRBD2	many	TRBV11-2
CAIRTGQGGNEKLFF	TGTGCCATCAGAACTGGACAGGGAGGGAATGAAAAACTGTTTTTT	TRBJ1-4	TRBD1	NA	TRBV10-3
CASSQGSGGNYNEQFF	TGTGCCAGCAGCCAAGGTTCAGGGGGCAACTACAATGAGCAGTTCTTC	TRBJ2-1	TRBD1	few	TRBV3-1
CASIQAWEQPNSPLHF	TGTGCCAGCATCCAAGCTTGGGAGCAGCCTAATTCACCCCTCCACTTT	TRBJ1-6	NA	NA	TRBV28
CSARDGEGLYNSPLHF	TGCAGTGCTAGAGATGGGGAGGGGCTCTATAATTCACCCCTCCACTTT	TRBJ1-6	NA	NA	TRBV20-1
CASSLEFGQLEQYF	TGTGCCAGCAGCTTAGAGTTCGGGCAGCTCGAGCAGTACTTC	TRBJ2-7	NA	many	TRBV11-2
CASRPGGSNQPQHF	TGTGCCAGCAGACCGGGGGGCAGCAATCAGCCCCAGCATTTT	TRBJ1-5	NA	NA	TRBV27
CASRRGGNQPQHF	TGTGCCAGCAGAAGAGGGGGCAATCAGCCCCAGCATTTT	TRBJ1-5	NA	many	TRBV12-3/TRBV12-4
CASSPRLAGVNEQYF	TGTGCCAGCAGCCCCAGACTAGCGGGAGTCAACGAGCAGTACTTC	TRBJ2-7	TRBD2	NA	TRBV11-3
CATRASGGTDTQYF	TGTGCCACTCGGGCCAGCGGGGGCACAGATACGCAGTATTTT	TRBJ2-3	TRBD2	many	TRBV15
CSARDRQGRSTGANVLTF	TGCAGTGCTAGAGATCGCCAGGGGAGGTCTACAGGGGCCAACGTCCTGACTTTC	TRBJ2-6	NA	NA	TRBV20-1
CASSPADLATNEKLFF	TGTGCCAGCAGCCCCGCTGACCTGGCAACTAATGAAAAACTGTTTTTT	TRBJ1-4	NA	many	TRBV3-1
CASGSYMDTEAFF	TGTGCCAGCGGCAGCTACATGGACACTGAAGCTTTCTTT	TRBJ1-1	NA	NA	TRBV6-2/TRBV6-3
CASSSRQDKQETQYF	TGTGCCAGCAGCTCAAGGCAAGACAAACAAGAGACCCAGTACTTC	TRBJ2-5	NA	NA	TRBV13
CASSLGSEVDTQYF	TGTGCCAGCAGCTTAGGGTCTGAGGTGGATACGCAGTATTTT	TRBJ2-3	NA	NA	TRBV11-2
CASSWTTTNEKLFF	TGTGCCAGCAGCTGGACTACAACTAATGAAAAACTGTTTTTT	TRBJ1-4	NA	many	TRBV2
CASSPRGWVDTEAFF	TGTGCCAGCAGCCCCAGAGGATGGGTTGACACTGAAGCTTTCTTT	TRBJ1-1	NA	few	TRBV11-2
CASSLGPADEQFF	TGTGCCAGCAGCCTAGGGCCCGCCGATGAGCAGTTCTTC	TRBJ2-1	NA	many	TRBV7-3
CASSDAADTQYF	TGTGCCAGCAGTGACGCGGCGGATACGCAGTATTTT	TRBJ2-3	NA	NA	TRBV25-1
CASSLWVSGELFF	TGTGCCAGCAGCTTATGGGTTTCCGGGGAGCTGTTTTTT	TRBJ2-2	NA	NA	TRBV11-2
CASSLQLAGTDTQYF	TGTGCCAGCAGTTTACAACTAGCGGGCACAGATACGCAGTATTTT	TRBJ2-3	TRBD2	many	TRBV12-3/TRBV12-4
CSARDPGVNTEAFF	TGCAGTGCTAGAGATCCGGGGGTGAACACTGAAGCTTTCTTT	TRBJ1-1	NA	few	TRBV20-1
CAISQGVGTDTQYF	TGTGCCATCAGTCAGGGCGTCGGCACAGATACGCAGTATTTT	TRBJ2-3	NA	many	TRBV10-3
CASSQGGGGANTQYF	TGTGCCAGCAGCCAGGGCGGTGGGGGGGCGAATACGCAGTATTTT	TRBJ2-3	NA	many	TRBV11-2
CASSLAGGPPSYEQYF	TGTGCCAGCAGCCTAGCGGGAGGGCCTCCCTCCTACGAGCAGTACTTC	TRBJ2-7	TRBD2	NA	TRBV13
CACHIRGRTDDNSPLHF	TGTGCCTGTCACATAAGGGGGAGGACAGATGATAATTCACCCCTCCACTTT	TRBJ1-6	NA	NA	TRBV30
CASSSGTLTGYTF	TGTGCCAGTAGTAGCGGGACGCTTACTGGCTACACCTTC	TRBJ1-2	NA	few	TRBV19
CASTEGDTEAFF	TGCGCCAGCACCGAGGGGGACACTGAAGCTTTCTTT	TRBJ1-1	NA	NA	TRBV10-2
CASSYATGPRTAGELFF	TGTGCCAGCAGTTACGCGACAGGGCCGAGAACGGCCGGGGAGCTGTTTTTT	TRBJ2-2	TRBD1	NA	TRBV6-9
CASSYPRGPMETQHF	TGTGCCAGCAGTTACCCCCGGGGCCCGATGGAGACCCAGCACTTC	TRBJ2-5	NA	NA	TRBV6-5
CASSPRILGPYGYTF	TGTGCCAGCAGCCCCAGGATCTTGGGCCCCTATGGCTACACCTTC	TRBJ1-2	NA	NA	TRBV28
CASSLVSVEQFF	TGTGCCAGCAGTTTAGTCAGCGTCGAGCAGTTCTTC	TRBJ2-1	NA	NA	TRBV28
CSARVAGEGTDTQYF	TGCAGTGCTAGAGTAGCGGGAGAGGGTACAGATACGCAGTATTTT	TRBJ2-3	TRBD2	many	TRBV20-1
CASSFGSSPLHF	TGTGCCAGCAGCTTCGGCAGTTCACCCCTCCACTTT	TRBJ1-6	NA	NA	TRBV5-4
CSATGNYGYTF	TGCAGTGCCACAGGGAACTATGGCTACACCTTC	TRBJ1-2	NA	NA	TRBV20-1
CASSGQHNQPQHF	TGTGCCAGCAGCGGACAGCACAATCAGCCCCAGCATTTT	TRBJ1-5	NA	many	TRBV2
CASTRDRGPEKLFF	TGTGCCAGCACCCGGGACAGGGGGCCTGAAAAACTGTTTTTT	TRBJ1-4	TRBD1	few	TRBV12-3/TRBV12-4
CASRNRAYGNQPQHF	TGTGCCAGCAGGAACAGGGCATACGGCAATCAGCCCCAGCATTTT	TRBJ1-5	NA	many	TRBV28
CASSGQVRDQPQHF	TGTGCCAGCAGTGGACAGGTTCGGGATCAGCCCCAGCATTTT	TRBJ1-5	TRBD1	many	TRBV12-3/TRBV12-4
CASSQRDRDGYTF	TGTGCCAGCAGCCAGCGGGACAGGGATGGCTACACCTTC	TRBJ1-2	TRBD1	NA	TRBV12-3/TRBV12-4
CASRSGATTDTQYF	TGTGCCAGCAGATCAGGGGCGACCACAGATACGCAGTATTTT	TRBJ2-3	NA	many	TRBV7-3
CASLRTLENTEAFF	TGTGCCAGCCTAAGGACTTTGGAGAACACTGAAGCTTTCTTT	TRBJ1-1	NA	many	TRBV2
CASSAGVLDEQFF	TGTGCCAGCAGCGCCGGAGTACTGGATGAGCAGTTCTTC	TRBJ2-1	NA	NA	TRBV11-2
CSVGQGPNYGYTF	TGCAGCGTTGGACAGGGGCCTAACTATGGCTACACCTTC	TRBJ1-2	TRBD1	NA	TRBV29-1
CASSLAGTSEYEQYF	TGTGCCAGCAGCTTAGCCGGGACTAGCGAGTACGAGCAGTACTTC	TRBJ2-7	TRBD2	NA	TRBV7-2
CASSLEAGQGYGYTF	TGCGCCAGCAGCTTGGAGGCCGGACAGGGGTATGGCTACACCTTC	TRBJ1-2	TRBD1	NA	TRBV5-1
CASSLISTNEKLFF	TGCGCCAGCAGCTTGATCTCAACTAATGAAAAACTGTTTTTT	TRBJ1-4	NA	few	TRBV5-1
CASSKEVENIYNEQFF	TGTGCCAGCAGCAAGGAAGTGGAGAATATATACAATGAGCAGTTCTTC	TRBJ2-1	NA	many	TRBV11-2
CSAPRKSQSGFSTDTQYF	TGCAGTGCTCCCCGGAAAAGCCAAAGCGGGTTTAGCACAGATACGCAGTATTTT	TRBJ2-3	NA	many	TRBV20-1